The 5 T cell receptor beta chains below come from one sample, sequenced in a study of T cell responses to AZD1222 COVID-19 vaccine. Here immunoSEQ multiplex PCR was the method, and the copy in TCRdb shows in-frame clones only, minus some. The table records approximately 200,000 clones, approximately 93% of them present only once. The sample here was peripheral blood, taken 28 days after the second AZD1222 dose. Every receptor here comes from an adult who received the AZD1222 COVID-19 vaccine.

The chain carries TRBV7-9 and TRBJ2-1; no firm D call. The germline V gene encodes CDR1 SEHNR and CDR2 FQNEAQ (reference sequence). This CDR3 contains 15 residues. The germline V and J ends were trimmed by 4 bases and 3 bases, with 13 bases remaining between them. The chain's CDR3 is CASSSKALGYNEQFF. The CDR3 coding sequence is TGTGCCAGCAGCTCGAAAGCCCTCGGCTACAATGAGCAGTTCTTC.

The J gene is TRBJ2-7, the V gene TRBV6-5; D perhaps matches TRBD2 (6 bases). This CDR3 is built from 13 residues. Germline assignment: CDR1 MNHEY and CDR2 SVGAGI. Trimming shortened V by 11 bases and J by 9 bases, and 23 bases separated the two germline ends. The CDR3 sequence is CASTLGQGGVQYF. DNA of the CDR3: TGTGCCTCAACCCTTGGGCAGGGAGGTGTGCAGTACTTC.

This chain joins TRBV19 and TRBJ1-1, with TRBD1 identical over 9 bases. The CDR3 loop spans 13 amino acids. Germline V gene lookup returns CDR1 LNHDA and CDR2 SQIVND (reference sequence). The trim removed 7 bases at V and 4 bases at J, leaving 4 bases unmatched. The DNA of the CDR3 is TGTGCCAGTATCTCACAGGGGGCCACTGAAGCTTTCTTT. Encoded protein: CASISQGATEAFF.

This chain joins TRBV15 and TRBJ1-5; 7 nucleotides line up with TRBD1. This CDR3 comprises 18 residues. The V gene end was trimmed by 1 base and the J gene end by 5 bases; junction bases not matched to a gene: 14. Germline assignment: CDR1 LNHNV and CDR2 YYDKDF (reference sequence). The CDR3 DNA is TGTGCCACCAGCAGAGCGGGAGGGACAGCTCTACTTCATCAGCCCCAGCATTTT. This encodes CATSRAGGTALLHQPQHF.

The J gene is TRBJ2-2, the V gene TRBV2, with 7 bases lining up with TRBD1. The junction had 17 bases not matched to a gene; V was cut back by 5 bases and J by 8 bases. The CDR3 covers 17 residues. Germline V CDR1 and CDR2: SNHLY, FYNNEI. The CDR3 sequence: CASSLQGGGYVTGELFF. DNA of the CDR3: TGTGCCAGCAGTCTACAAGGGGGCGGTTACGTGACGGGGGAGCTGTTTTTT.